This entry lists 7 T cell receptor beta chains sequenced from one sample in a study of patients and donors after allogeneic stem cell transplantation. TCRdb fed the RT-PCR reads into MiXCR, producing one record per CDR3 protein. The sample carries tens of thousands of distinct CDR3 sequences, 4.5% to 5% recorded once. The material sequenced was blood, either unsorted or a sorted T cell fraction (not recorded which). These receptor sequences come from a human donor who was either an allogeneic HSCT recipient or a stem cell or donor lymphocyte infusion donor (not recorded which). It is not recorded whose cells these are; they may come from a transplant donor.

At least ten counts were recorded for this clonotype. The chain links TRBV10-3 to TRBJ1-4, with 10 bases fitting TRBD1. The germline gives CDR1 ENHRY, CDR2 SYGVKD. The junction had 3 bases not matched to a gene; V was cut back by 0 bases and J by 8 bases. The CDR3 is 15 amino acids. Written as DNA, the CDR3 is TGTGCCATCAGTGAGTCGACAGGGGGCCGCGAAAAACTGTTTTTT. Its protein is CAISESTGGREKLFF.

This clonotype was seen only a few times. The chain links TRBV4-2 to TRBJ1-6; TRBD1 is a possible D gene (5 bases). Germline V CDR1 and CDR2: LGHNA, YNFKEQ. V lost 0 bases, J lost 8 bases, and 11 bases lay in between. This CDR3 contains 15 residues. CDR3: CASSQDKGRDSPLHF. CDR3 in DNA: TGTGCCAGCAGCCAAGATAAGGGGAGGGATTCACCCCTCCACTTT.

This clonotype was seen at least ten times. This chain connects TRBV18 to TRBJ2-7; 7 bases map to TRBD1. Germline V gene sequence: CDR1 KGHSH, CDR2 LQKENI. J gave up 2 bases and V 3 bases, and 7 bases lay outside the gene matches. The CDR3 is made up of 15 amino acids. The CDR3 nucleotides are TGTGCCAGCTCACCCCCAAGCAGGGGGACCTACGAGCAGTACTTC. Translation gives CASSPPSRGTYEQYF.

The chain joins TRBV25-1 to TRBJ2-2, with 9 bases aligning to TRBD1. The V and J ends lost 3 bases and 6 bases, in that order; junction bases with no gene match: 8. Germline V CDR1 and CDR2: MGHDK, SYGVNS. The CDR3 consists of 16 residues. The CDR3 DNA sequence: TGTGCCAGCAGTGACCCCCGACAGGGGGTGGCCGGGGAGCTGTTTTTT. Protein: CASSDPRQGVAGELFF.

J is TRBJ2-7 and V is TRBV5-1; D may be TRBD2 (5 bases). The CDR3 consists of 14 residues. Trimming shortened V by 0 bases and J by 3 bases, and 10 bases separated the two germline ends. In germline, CDR1 is SGHRS, CDR2 YFSETQ. The CDR3 coding sequence is TGCGCCAGCAGCTTGGATCCGACTAACTACGAGCAGTACTTC. Its translation: CASSLDPTNYEQYF.

This clonotype was counted ten times or more. The chain links TRBV16 to TRBJ2-7, with D tentatively TRBD1 or TRBD2 (5 bases each). V lost 3 bases, J lost 4 bases, and 10 bases lay in between. The CDR3 contains 13 residues. CDR1 is KGHSY and CDR2 is FQNENV in the germline V gene. This CDR3 is CASSHRGQYEQYF. The CDR3 nucleotides read TGTGCCAGCAGCCACCGGGGCCAGTACGAGCAGTACTTC.

This clonotype appeared a few times. The rearrangement links TRBV16 to TRBJ2-7, with unresolved D. Trimming shortened V by 2 bases and J by 2 bases, and 10 bases separated the two germline ends. This CDR3 is 14 amino acids long. CDR1 is KGHSY and CDR2 is FQNENV in the germline V gene. CDR3 sequence reads: CASSQTGSTYEQYF. In DNA form, the CDR3 reads TGTGCCAGCAGCCAAACCGGGTCCACCTACGAGCAGTACTTC.